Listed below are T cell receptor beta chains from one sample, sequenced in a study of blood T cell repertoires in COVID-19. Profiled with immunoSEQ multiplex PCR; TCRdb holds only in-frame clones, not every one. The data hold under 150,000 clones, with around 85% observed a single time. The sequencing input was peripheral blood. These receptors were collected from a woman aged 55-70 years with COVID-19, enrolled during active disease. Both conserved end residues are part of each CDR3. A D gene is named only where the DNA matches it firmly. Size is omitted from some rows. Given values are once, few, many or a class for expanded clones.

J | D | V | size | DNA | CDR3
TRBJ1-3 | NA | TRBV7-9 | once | TGTGCCAGCAGCTACAGGTATTCTGGAAACACCATATATTTT | CASSYRYSGNTIYF
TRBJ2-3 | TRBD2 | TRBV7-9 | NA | TGTGCCAGCGACAGAAGCGGGGTTAGAGATACGCAGTATTTT | CASDRSGVRDTQYF
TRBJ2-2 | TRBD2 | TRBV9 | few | TGTGCCAGCAGCGAGGGACTAGTGGGCACCGGGGAGCTGTTTTTT | CASSEGLVGTGELFF
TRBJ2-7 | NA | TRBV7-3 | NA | TGTGCCAGCAGCTTAACGGGGAGGTACGAGCAGTACTTC | CASSLTGRYEQYF
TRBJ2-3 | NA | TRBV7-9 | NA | TGTGCCAGCAGCTCCCTAATTGCTAGCACAGATACGCAGTATTTT | CASSSLIASTDTQYF
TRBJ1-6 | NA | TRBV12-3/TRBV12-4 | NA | TGTGCCAGCAGCAGGGGCCAGAGTTCACCCCTCCACTTT | CASSRGQSSPLHF
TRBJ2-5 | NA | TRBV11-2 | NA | TGTGCCAGCAGCTTAGCCGCGGGTGACTCACGGACCCAGTACTTC | CASSLAAGDSRTQYF
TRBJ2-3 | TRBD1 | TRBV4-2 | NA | TGTGCCAGCAGCCAAGCCCGGGGGACAGGGGTACCAGATACGCAGTATTTT | CASSQARGTGVPDTQYF
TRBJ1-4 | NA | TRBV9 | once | TGTGCCAGCAGCGTATCAGGTGGGGAAAAACTGTTTTTT | CASSVSGGEKLFF
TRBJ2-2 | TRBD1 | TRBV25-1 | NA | TGTGCCAGCACCTGGACAGGGGGGGGCGGGGAGCTGTTTTTT | CASTWTGGGGELFF
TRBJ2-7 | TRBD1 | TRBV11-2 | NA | TGTGCCAGCAGCTCATCAGGGGGCAGCTACGAGCAGTACTTC | CASSSSGGSYEQYF
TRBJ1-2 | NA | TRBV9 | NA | TGTGCCAGCAGCACCCGGAATGGGGGAGGCCTCGATGGCTACACCTTC | CASSTRNGGGLDGYTF
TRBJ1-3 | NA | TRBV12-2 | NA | TGTGCAAGTCGCTTGATTCGCGGGGGGGGCGACAGGTGTGGAAACACCATATATTTT | CASRLIRGGGDRCGNTIYF
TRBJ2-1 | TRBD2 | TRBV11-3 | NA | TGTGCCAGCAGCCCGGGGGGGGCGAGGAATGAGCAGTTCTTC | CASSPGGARNEQFF
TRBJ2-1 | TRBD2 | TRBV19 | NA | TGTGCCAGTAGTACACTGACTAGCGGGGGGGCCCGTGAGCAGTTCTTC | CASSTLTSGGAREQFF
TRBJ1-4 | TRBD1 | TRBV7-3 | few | TGTGCCAGCAGCTTACAGGGGGCAGGAACTAATGAAAAACTGTTTTTT | CASSLQGAGTNEKLFF
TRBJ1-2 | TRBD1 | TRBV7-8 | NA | TGTGCCAGCAGCCCCCGGACAGGGGGCTATGGCTACACCTTC | CASSPRTGGYGYTF
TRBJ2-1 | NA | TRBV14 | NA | TGTGCCAGCAGTCTTACTACATTAAATGAGCAGTTCTTC | CASSLTTLNEQFF
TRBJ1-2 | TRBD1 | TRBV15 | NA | TGTGCCACCAGCGGCGGGACAGCCTATGGCTACACCTTC | CATSGGTAYGYTF
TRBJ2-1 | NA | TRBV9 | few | TGTGCCAGCAGCTCTCACTGGAGCTCCTACAATGAGCAGTTCTTC | CASSSHWSSYNEQFF
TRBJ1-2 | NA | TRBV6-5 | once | TGTGCCAGCAGTTCAGTCGCCAACTATGGCTACACCTTC | CASSSVANYGYTF
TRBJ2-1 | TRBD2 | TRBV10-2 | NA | TGCGCCACCCAGACCCTGGGGACTAGCGGGGCCCCCACCTACAATGAGCAGTTCTTC | CATQTLGTSGAPTYNEQFF
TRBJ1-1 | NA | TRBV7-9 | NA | TGTGCCAGCAGCCCCACGTCGGGGGGACTAAGGACTGAAGCTTTCTTT | CASSPTSGGLRTEAFF
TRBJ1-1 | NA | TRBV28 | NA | TGTGCCAGCAGTTACCTACAGGGTGAAGCTTTCTTT | CASSYLQGEAFF
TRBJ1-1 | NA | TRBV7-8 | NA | TGTGCCAGCAGCTTAGCCGGGTTGAACACTGAAGCTTTCTTT | CASSLAGLNTEAFF
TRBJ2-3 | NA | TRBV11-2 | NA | TGTGCCAGCAGCTTAGGCAGGGCTGATACGCAGTATTTT | CASSLGRADTQYF
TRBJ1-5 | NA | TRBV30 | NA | TGTGCCTGGAGCGGGGACATTAGCAATCAGCCCCAGCATTTT | CAWSGDISNQPQHF
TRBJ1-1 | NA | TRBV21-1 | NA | TGTGCCAGCCCTCCTCGGGTGGGCACTGAAGCTTTCTTT | CASPPRVGTEAFF
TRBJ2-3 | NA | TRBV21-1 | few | TGTGCCAGCAGCAAAGGGGGGACAGGCGAAAGCACAGATACGCAGTATTTT | CASSKGGTGESTDTQYF
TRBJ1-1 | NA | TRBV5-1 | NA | TGCGCCAGCAGCTTAAGTTGGGTGGATTCGGGCACTGAAGCTTTCTTT | CASSLSWVDSGTEAFF
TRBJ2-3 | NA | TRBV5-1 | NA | TGCGCCAGCGCTCGCGTCACAGATACGCAGTATTTT | CASARVTDTQYF
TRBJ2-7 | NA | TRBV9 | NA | TGTGCCAGCAGCGTAGGCGGCAACGACTACGAGCAGTACTTC | CASSVGGNDYEQYF
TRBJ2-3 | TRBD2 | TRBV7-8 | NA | TGTGCCAGCACCTCTCAACCCGCCGGGGGGGGACGGACAGATACGCAGTATTTT | CASTSQPAGGGRTDTQYF
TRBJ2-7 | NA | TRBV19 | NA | TGTGCCAGTAGTATAGATCTGGCTTACTACGAGCAGTACTTC | CASSIDLAYYEQYF
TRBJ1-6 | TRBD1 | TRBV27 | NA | TGTGCCAGCAGTTTATTCCGACAGGGGGAGAATTCACCCCTCCACTTT | CASSLFRQGENSPLHF
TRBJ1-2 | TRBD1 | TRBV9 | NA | TGTGCCAGCAGCGTAGATCAGGGGGCGGGAGGCTACACCTTC | CASSVDQGAGGYTF
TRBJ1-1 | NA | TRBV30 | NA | TGTGCCTGGAGTGGGGGGGAGAACACTGAAGCTTTCTTT | CAWSGGENTEAFF
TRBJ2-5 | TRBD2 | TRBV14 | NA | TGTGCCAGCAGCTTTACTAGCGGGGGGCGTGAGACCCAGTACTTC | CASSFTSGGRETQYF
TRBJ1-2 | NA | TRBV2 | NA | TGTGCCAGCAGTACCGAGGCAGTCTACGGCTACACCTTC | CASSTEAVYGYTF
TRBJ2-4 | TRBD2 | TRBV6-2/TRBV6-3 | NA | TGTGCCAGCAGCCAGACTAGCGGGGCCTTAGCCAAAAACATTCAGTACTTC | CASSQTSGALAKNIQYF
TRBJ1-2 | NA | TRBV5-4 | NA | TGTGCCAGCGGTGGAACAGCTCTCTTGGGCTACACCTTC | CASGGTALLGYTF
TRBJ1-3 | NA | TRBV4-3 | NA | TGCGCCAGCAGCCAAGAACTTGGGGCTGGAGCCACCATATATTTT | CASSQELGAGATIYF
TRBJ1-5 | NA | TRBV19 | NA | TGTGCCAGTAGTATAGATATTAGCCCCCAGCATTTT | CASSIDISPQHF
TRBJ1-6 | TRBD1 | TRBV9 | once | TGTGCCAGCAGCGTCGGACAGGAGGGTTCACCCCTCCACTTT | CASSVGQEGSPLHF
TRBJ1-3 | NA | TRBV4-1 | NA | TGCGCCAGCAGCCAAGGACACTCTGGAAACACCATATATTTT | CASSQGHSGNTIYF
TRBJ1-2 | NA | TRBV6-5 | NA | TGTGCCAGCAGTAATCCAGGCTATGGCTACACCTTC | CASSNPGYGYTF
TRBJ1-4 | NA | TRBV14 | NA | TGTGCCAGCAGCCACTACAGGGAAGGAAATGAAAAACTGTTTTTT | CASSHYREGNEKLFF
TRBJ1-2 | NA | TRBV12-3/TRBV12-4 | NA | TGTGCCAGCACCAGGACTCTCCCCTGGGGCTACACCTTC | CASTRTLPWGYTF
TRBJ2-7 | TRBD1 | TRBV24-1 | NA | TGTGCCACCAGTGATCCGAGGACAGGGGGCTACGAGCAGTACTTC | CATSDPRTGGYEQYF